This TCR beta chain was retrieved from a study of human T cells and chemical hapten exposure (dated by TCRdb to 2020 to 2023). General notes on the study: For sensitization, 2% DPC in acetone was applied to a 2 cm by 2 cm area of upper inner arm skin. Throughout the approximately 25-week study period, patients were also given weekly therapeutic DPC doses on the scalp. Blood samples were taken from patients before sensitization (week 0) and then at 2, 6 and about 24 weeks after DPC sensitization. Around 29 alopecia patients provided blood for TCR sequencing at one to four time points (pre-sensitization, 2, 6 and 24 weeks). Patch testing was done on the upper back using Finn chambers containing 0.01% DPC, and results were scored after 6 days according to International Contact Dermatitis Research Group standards. The study tracked peripheral blood TCR repertoire changes in vivo during primary and secondary sensitization to the hapten diphenylcyclopropenone (DPC) in alopecia patients. Libraries were combined into a pool for sequencing, and differences in TCR yield between samples came mainly from small differences in library volumes within the pool. The patient cohort, mostly female, included alopecia areata with under or over 50% scalp involvement, alopecia totalis and alopecia universalis. What the authors observed across the whole study: Patch test score was positively correlated with the number of PT1 expanded TCRs, with significance at thresholds 8, 16 and 32 but not at 4. No change with DPC sensitization was found in the number of TCRs above 1 in 1000 frequency, and no evidence of global repertoire structure alterations was found. Significantly more large CDR3 similarity clusters were formed by expanded TCRs than by pre-sensitization or healthy control sets, consistent with antigen-driven responses. Because all patients had alopecia, a presumed autoimmune disease, the immune response of the patients might differ from that of healthy individuals. Repeated subsampling changed both the strength of the expansion versus patch-test correlation and the threshold at which that correlation became significant.

This specimen's time point label, per the study, means: pre-sensitization, week 0. Read against the paper, the sample's treatment or condition label means: therapeutic diphenylcyclopropenone sensitization with weekly scalp DPC. At each patch-test visit, blood was drawn before the patch test was applied. Eligible patients were aged 18 to 70, diagnosed with alopecia, deemed suitable for DPC therapy, and excluded if pregnant. Total RNA was extracted from unfractionated whole blood that had been collected in Tempus Blood RNA tubes. Receptor libraries were prepared by RACE. The reads were generated on a NextSeq 500. During library preparation, unique molecular identifiers were attached to individual cDNA molecules so that TCRs could be counted quantitatively and reproducibly. For every blood RNA sample, sequencing covered both the TCR alpha and TCR beta chains. The authors processed their data as follows. A median of about 89,000 TCRs per sample was observed, with a range of about 20,000 to 750,000. The Decombinator software suite was used to annotate V, J and CDR3 in the TCR reads. Every sample was subsampled to the same number of TCRs (28,000) for the PS versus PT1 abundance plots. TCRs were defined as expanded if absent before sensitization and observed at least eight times at the 2-week time point. The raw public reads went through TCRdb reprocessing: fastp at Q25, MiXCR clone calling, in-frame beta chains kept. Rows are unified per CDR3 protein, each entry keeping the most common DNA and genes. TCRdb, not the original authors, processed these V and J calls. This sample has about 110,000 distinct CDR3 sequences in its table, and around 12% of those were observed once. The top ten clonotypes cover around 1.7% of the sample.

To note about this clonotype: Its antigen remains unidentified. Base quality data are lacking; no much larger clone is found one base away.

The trim is 4 bases for V and 2 bases for J, with a gap of 9 bases between the germline ends. CDR1 and CDR2, looked up from the germline V gene, are MNHNS and SASEGT. The CDR3 runs 15 amino acids, cysteine and phenylalanine included. CDR3 DNA is the only sequence kept; it has 45 bases, read in frame from the first base. Specimen: whole blood, collected in connection with sensitization to the hapten diphenylcyclopropenone (DPC). The receptor comes from a woman aged 50 to 60 with alopecia areata. Some clones in this sample may be carry-over from other donors' samples. The V gene is TRBV6-1 and the J gene is TRBJ2-6; TRBD1 is a weak D gene call, 6 bases matching. The DNA is TGTGCCAGCAGTGGCTACAGGGCTGGGGCCAACGTCCTGACTTTC. It encodes CASSGYRAGANVLTF.